The 17 T cell receptor beta chains below were found in one sample sequenced in a study of OX40 agonist ivuxolimab in advanced cancers. TCRdb's copy holds only in-frame clones and misses some; the assay was immunoSEQ multiplex PCR. The sample lists fewer than 80,000 clones, 85% occurring once. The sample was CD4+ or CD8+ T cells sorted from blood, taken in a trial of the OX40 agonist ivuxolimab. The origin of the receptors is an adult with an advanced solid tumor such as melanoma, head and neck, liver or kidney cancer.

This clone was observed a handful of times. The chain couples TRBV11-2 to TRBJ1-1; D gene ambiguous. Germline CDR1 and CDR2: SGHAT and FQNNGV. With 3 bases removed from V and 3 bases from J, the gap between germline ends came to 2 bases. This CDR3 is built from 11 residues. The CDR3 is CASSLYTEAFF. The CDR3 coding sequence is TGTGCCAGCAGCTTGTACACTGAAGCTTTCTTT.

This chain joins TRBV7-6 and TRBJ1-1; D remains unclear. Germline-derived CDR1 and CDR2 are SGHVS and FNYEAQ. V was shortened by 2 bases and J by 1 base, with 14 bases between the two germline ends. The CDR3 runs to 16 residues. CDR3 coding DNA: TGTGCCAGCAGCTTAAGTACAACTTCTGGGAACACTGAAGCTTTCTTT. Translating gives CASSLSTTSGNTEAFF.

This clone is a singleton in its sample. V usage is TRBV25-1 and J usage is TRBJ1-1; maybe TRBD1 (6 bases). The germline CDR1 and CDR2 sequences are MGHDK and SYGVNS. The CDR3 is 13 residues long. Trimming shortened V by 5 bases and J by 5 bases, and 12 bases separated the two germline ends. CDR3 DNA sequence: TGTGCCAGCAGTTATGCGGGGGCGACTGAAGCTTTCTTT. This translates into CASSYAGATEAFF.

The CDR3 DNA sequence: TGTGCCTGGAGCCCACTAGCGGGAAGAGAGGGGCAGTATTTT. Protein product: CAWSPLAGREGQYF. This chain uses TRBV30 with TRBJ2-3; 10 nucleotides line up with TRBD2. Losses at the gene ends were 3 bases for V and 11 bases for J; bases not matched to a gene: 11. This CDR3 comprises 14 residues. Germline lookup yields CDR1 GTSNPN and CDR2 SVGIG (reference sequence). Together with reference TRBV30 and TRBJ2-3, the CDR3 gives the full variable domain: SQTIHQWPATLVQPVGSPLSLECTVEGTSNPNLYWYRQAAGRGLQLLFYSVGIGQISSEVPQNLSASRPQDRQFILSSKKLLLSDSGFYLCAWSPLAGREGQYFGPGTRLTVL.

This clone showed up just once. This chain joins TRBV7-3 and TRBJ2-2; no reliable D call. The length of the CDR3 is 14 residues. The V and J ends lost 2 bases and 1 base respectively, with 5 bases between them. The germline gives CDR1 SGHTA, CDR2 FQGTGA. The CDR3 nucleotides are TGTGCCAGCAGCTTATTGATGAACACCGGGGAGCTGTTTTTT. It yields the protein CASSLLMNTGELFF.

The rearrangement links TRBV10-2 to TRBJ2-5; D gene uncertain. Germline V gene lookup returns CDR1 WSHSY and CDR2 SAAADI. V was shortened by 0 bases and J by 1 base, with 6 bases between the two germline ends. CDR3 length: 14 amino acids. This CDR3 reads CASSESKAQETQYF. CDR3 coding DNA: TGCGCCAGCAGTGAGTCAAAGGCCCAAGAGACCCAGTACTTC.

This clone appeared a single time. This chain uses TRBV21-1 with TRBJ2-3; the table's TRBD1 call for D was not verified on the DNA. TRBV21-1 is a pseudogene segment. This CDR3 is built from 15 residues. CDR3 in DNA: TGTGCCAGCAACATGGACAGGGGGAATTTAGATACGCAGTATTTT. Its protein product is CASNMDRGNLDTQYF.

In this sample, this clone turned up many times. The gene calls are TRBV30 and TRBJ1-4; no clear D. The CDR3 is 15 residues long. Germline values: CDR1 GTSNPN, CDR2 SVGIG (reference sequence). V gave up 2 bases and J gave up 10 bases, with 20 bases separating them. CDR3 nucleotides: TGTGCCTGGAGTAAACTCAGGATCGGTATCGGAAAACTGTTTTTT. Encoded protein: CAWSKLRIGIGKLFF.

The V and J genes are TRBV6-5 and TRBJ2-5; D call uncertain. V dropped 8 bases and J dropped 1 base, with 8 bases sitting between them. Germline assignment: CDR1 MNHEY and CDR2 SVGAGI. CDR3 length: 12 amino acids. The DNA for the CDR3 is TGTGCCAGCGGGAAGGTCCAAGAGACCCAGTACTTC. Its translation: CASGKVQETQYF.

This rearrangement joins TRBV7-9 to TRBJ1-2; D may be TRBD1 (6 bases). The germline V and J ends were trimmed by 5 bases and 4 bases, with 14 bases remaining between them. In germline, CDR1 is SEHNR, CDR2 FQNEAQ (reference sequence). The CDR3 covers 14 residues. CDR3 in amino acids: CASSRNGQLYGYTF. CDR3 sequence (DNA): TGTGCCAGCAGCCGGAACGGACAGCTCTATGGCTACACCTTC. Variable domain in full (rest from reference TRBV7-9 and TRBJ1-2): DTGVSQNPRHKITKRGQNVTFRCDPISEHNRLYWYRQTLGQGPEFLTYFQNEAQLEKSRLLSDRFSAERPKGSFSTLEIQRTEQGDSAMYLCASSRNGQLYGYTFGSGTRLTVV.

This chain links TRBV7-9 with TRBJ1-2; D gene uncertain. The CDR3 consists of 14 residues. V lost 4 bases, J lost 1 base, and 10 bases lay in between. CDR1 and CDR2 (germline): SEHNR, FQNEAQ (reference sequence). CDR3 amino acids: CASSSQAYNYGYTF. CDR3 DNA sequence: TGTGCCAGCAGCTCGCAGGCTTATAACTATGGCTACACCTTC.

V is TRBV5-1 and J is TRBJ2-1; 7 bases map to TRBD2. Germline trimming cut 4 bases from V and 4 bases from J; bases unmatched to any gene: 11. Germline values: CDR1 SGHRS, CDR2 YFSETQ. CDR3 length: 16 residues. The DNA for the CDR3 is TGCGCCAGCAGCCAGGGCGCCACGGGGGGATACAATGAGCAGTTCTTC. The encoded protein is CASSQGATGGYNEQFF.

The chain employs TRBV10-3 and TRBJ2-3; 15 bases map to TRBD2. Germline-derived CDR1 and CDR2 are ENHRY and SYGVKD. The J segment lost 5 bases and the V segment lost 4 bases, leaving 13 bases of the junction unmatched. This CDR3 region has 19 residues. Here the CDR3 reads CAISGNPWTSGGAVDTQYF. CDR3 DNA: TGTGCCATCAGTGGAAACCCGTGGACTAGCGGGGGGGCCGTAGATACGCAGTATTTT.

The CDR3 region is CASSVGLGQSSGNTIYF. The CDR3, as DNA: TGTGCCAGCAGCGTAGGTCTCGGGCAGAGCTCTGGAAACACCATATATTTT. The chain recombines TRBV9 with TRBJ1-3, with D hard to call. The CDR3 length is 17 residues. Germline V lookup: CDR1 SGDLS, CDR2 YYNGEE. Between the trimmed V and J ends, which lost 0 bases and 0 bases, there was a span of 13 bases.

V gene TRBV5-1 combines with J gene TRBJ2-3; weak D call: TRBD2 (6 bases). Trimming removed 0 bases at V and 4 bases at J, with 9 bases between. The CDR3 totals 14 residues. Germline V CDR1 and CDR2: SGHRS, YFSETQ. The CDR3 spells CASSLGGAADTQYF. The DNA of the CDR3 is TGCGCCAGCAGCTTGGGCGGGGCGGCAGATACGCAGTATTTT.

V gene TRBV4-2 combines with J gene TRBJ1-2; D is uncertain. V gave up 0 bases and J gave up 6 bases, with 14 bases separating them. CDR1 and CDR2 (germline): LGHNA, YNFKEQ. This CDR3 has 15 amino acids. CDR3 in amino acids: CASSQDPAGGDGYTF. The CDR3 DNA follows: TGTGCCAGCAGCCAAGATCCTGCAGGAGGTGATGGCTACACCTTC.

V is TRBV5-6 and J is TRBJ2-2; TRBD1 matches at 7 bases. This CDR3 is built from 14 residues. Germline values: CDR1 SGHDT, CDR2 YYEEEE. V was clipped by 3 bases and J by 2 bases; unmatched bases: 1. Here the CDR3 DNA reads TGTGCCAGCAGCTACAGGGGAAACACCGGGGAGCTGTTTTTT. Residues: CASSYRGNTGELFF.